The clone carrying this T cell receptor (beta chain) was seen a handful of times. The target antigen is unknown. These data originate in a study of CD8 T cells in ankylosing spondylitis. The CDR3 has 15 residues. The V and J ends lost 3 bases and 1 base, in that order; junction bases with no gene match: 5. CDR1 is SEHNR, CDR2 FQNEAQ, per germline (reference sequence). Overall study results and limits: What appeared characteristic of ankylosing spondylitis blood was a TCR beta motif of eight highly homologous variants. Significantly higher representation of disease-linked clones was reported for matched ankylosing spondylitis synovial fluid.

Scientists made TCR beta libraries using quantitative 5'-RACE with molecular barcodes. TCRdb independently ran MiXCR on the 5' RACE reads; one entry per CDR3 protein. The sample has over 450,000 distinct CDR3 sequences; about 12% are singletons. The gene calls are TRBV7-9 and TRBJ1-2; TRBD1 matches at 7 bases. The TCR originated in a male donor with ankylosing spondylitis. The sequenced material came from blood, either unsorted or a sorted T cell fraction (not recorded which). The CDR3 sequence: CASSLTGMINYGYTF. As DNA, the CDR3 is TGTGCCAGCAGCTTGACAGGGATGATTAACTATGGCTACACCTTC.